What follows are 21 T cell receptor beta chains derived from one specimen sequenced in a study of blood T cell repertoires in COVID-19. Assay: immunoSEQ multiplex PCR; the TCRdb copy retains only in-frame clones and omits some. The data contain under 250,000 clones, around 88% of them singletons. The sequenced sample consisted of peripheral blood. The receptors originated from a woman aged 80 or over with COVID-19, enrolled during active disease.

This clone occurred a few times. The chain links TRBV2 to TRBJ2-5, with 8 positions matching TRBD2. Germline assignment: CDR1 SNHLY and CDR2 FYNNEI. With V trimmed by 7 bases and J by 7 bases, 5 bases remained unmatched. There are 12 residues in the CDR3. The CDR3 here is CASTTSGGTQYF. The CDR3, as DNA: TGTGCCAGCACTACTAGCGGCGGGACCCAGTACTTC.

The CDR3 spells CASSLENPGGINIQYF. The CDR3, as DNA: TGTGCCAGCAGCCTAGAGAACCCAGGGGGCATCAACATTCAGTACTTC. V is TRBV27 and J is TRBJ2-4; 8 nucleotides align to TRBD1. Per the germline V gene, CDR1 is MNHEY and CDR2 is SMNVEV (reference sequence). The CDR3 runs to 16 residues. V dropped 6 bases and J dropped 7; count of bases not matched to a gene: 14.

This chain joins TRBV7-9 and TRBJ2-3, with D hard to call. Trimming left V 6 bases short and J 6 bases short, with 10 bases between. CDR1 SEHNR and CDR2 FQNEAQ come from the germline V gene (reference sequence). The CDR3 loop spans 12 amino acids. CDR3 residues: CASSLESDTQYF. In DNA form, the CDR3 reads TGTGCCAGCAGTCTAGAGAGCGATACGCAGTATTTT.

V and J are TRBV19 and TRBJ1-4, with D possibly TRBD1 on 5 matching bases. Germline values: CDR1 LNHDA, CDR2 SQIVND (reference sequence). This CDR3 is built from 15 residues. Trimming cost V 3 bases and J 0 bases, with 8 bases left between them. The CDR3 DNA reads TGTGCCAGTAGTATTACAGGTGCAACTAATGAAAAACTGTTTTTT. It specifies CASSITGATNEKLFF.

This chain uses TRBV6-5 with TRBJ1-2; no clear D. Looked up from germline, CDR1 is MNHEY and CDR2 is SVGAGI. Deletions cut 0 bases from V and 0 bases from J, with 2 bases between. The CDR3 extends over 13 amino acids. CDR3: CASSYSTNYGYTF. The CDR3 DNA follows: TGTGCCAGCAGTTACTCTACTAACTATGGCTACACCTTC.

V usage is TRBV9 and J usage is TRBJ2-1; D gene ambiguous. CDR3 size: 15 residues. The V end lost 0 bases, the J end lost 6 bases, and 13 bases lay between the germline ends. The germline gives CDR1 SGDLS, CDR2 YYNGEE. CDR3 in DNA: TGTGCCAGCAGCGTAGGGCTAGAGGTCACCAATGAGCAGTTCTTC. Encoded protein: CASSVGLEVTNEQFF.

The chain uses TRBV7-2 and TRBJ2-2, with TRBD2 identical over 8 bases. With V trimmed by 5 bases and J by 7 bases, 12 bases remained unmatched. CDR3 length: 16 residues. Germline CDR1 and CDR2: SGHTA and FQGNSA. This chain's CDR3 is CASSGSFARGGGELFF. The CDR3 DNA reads as TGTGCCAGCAGCGGAAGTTTCGCCCGGGGGGGCGGGGAGCTGTTTTTT.

The genes are TRBV6-2 or TRBV6-3 and TRBJ2-5, with TRBD2 matching over 10 bases. J lost 1 base, V lost 2 bases, and 4 bases had no gene match. The CDR3 sequence is 16 residues long. CDR1 is MNHEY, CDR2 SVGEGT, per germline. The chain's CDR3 is CASSYTSGAGQETQYF. CDR3 coding DNA: TGTGCCAGCAGTTACACTAGCGGGGCGGGCCAAGAGACCCAGTACTTC.

CDR3: CASREQGTGYNEQFF. Written as DNA, the CDR3 is TGTGCCAGCAGGGAACAGGGCACTGGCTACAATGAGCAGTTCTTC. The V and J genes are TRBV6-4 and TRBJ2-1, with D possibly matching TRBD1 (6 bases). CDR1 is MRHNA and CDR2 is SNTAGT in the germline V gene. Between the trimmed V and J ends, which lost 6 bases and 3 bases, there was a span of 15 bases. The CDR3 runs to 15 residues.

The gene calls are TRBV24-1 and TRBJ1-5; no reliable D call. CDR1 is KGHDR and CDR2 is SFDVKD in the germline V gene. The CDR3 runs to 13 residues. V was cut by 5 bases and J by 5 bases, with 9 bases left in between. Here the CDR3 reads CATSGNTHQPQHF. CDR3 coding DNA: TGTGCCACCAGTGGAAACACACATCAGCCCCAGCATTTT.

The rearrangement joins TRBV28 to TRBJ1-4; D is perhaps TRBD1 (5 bases). The V end was cut by 5 bases, the J end by 4 bases, with 14 bases between. CDR1 and CDR2 from the germline V gene are MDHEN and SYDVKM. The CDR3 has 15 amino acids. This CDR3 reads CASSTRGGYNEKLFF. CDR3 in DNA: TGTGCCAGCAGTACCCGGGGGGGGTATAATGAAAAACTGTTTTTT.

The rearrangement links TRBV27 to TRBJ1-2; 7 bases are a match to TRBD1. The J segment lost 2 bases and the V segment lost 6 bases, leaving 9 bases of the junction unmatched. This CDR3 comprises 15 residues. CDR1 and CDR2 from the germline V gene are MNHEY and SMNVEV (reference sequence). The CDR3 loop reads CASRPTGQPNYGYTF. DNA of the CDR3: TGTGCCAGCAGGCCAACGGGACAGCCGAACTATGGCTACACCTTC.

The CDR3 coding sequence is TGTGCCAGCGGCCGATTAGCGGAAACAGATACGCAGTATTTT. Encoded protein: CASGRLAETDTQYF. The chain employs TRBV5-6 and TRBJ2-3; weak D call: TRBD2 (6 bases). V dropped 7 bases and J dropped 3 bases, with 15 bases sitting between them. Germline CDR1 and CDR2: SGHDT and YYEEEE. There are 14 residues in the CDR3.

The chain carries TRBV6-5 and TRBJ1-4; 9 bases are shared with TRBD1. This CDR3 comprises 14 residues. Per germline, CDR1 MNHEY and CDR2 SVGAGI. V trimming: 7 bases; J trimming: 4 bases; junction bases outside the gene matches: 4. CDR3 sequence reads: CASKQGAGNEKLFF. The CDR3 nucleotides read TGTGCCAGCAAACAGGGGGCGGGTAATGAAAAACTGTTTTTT.

V gene TRBV6-5 combines with J gene TRBJ1-2, with D tentatively TRBD1 (5 bases). The V end was cut by 2 bases, the J end by 2 bases, with 9 bases between. Germline V gene sequence: CDR1 MNHEY, CDR2 SVGAGI. This CDR3 is built from 14 residues. CDR3 amino acids: CASSYNGGNYGYTF. CDR3 sequence (DNA): TGTGCCAGCAGTTACAATGGGGGGAACTATGGCTACACCTTC.

V gene TRBV18 combines with J gene TRBJ2-3; a weak D match, TRBD2 (5 bases). CDR3 size: 14 residues. Germline V gives CDR1 KGHSH, CDR2 LQKENI. V gave up 4 bases and J gave up 1 base, with 9 bases separating them. The chain's CDR3 is CASSRASRTDTQYF. CDR3 bases: TGTGCCAGCTCACGGGCTAGCCGCACAGATACGCAGTATTTT.

The V call is TRBV4-2, the J call TRBJ1-5, with 10 bases fitting TRBD1. Trimming removed 1 base from V and 5 bases from J; junction bases left unmatched: 5. Germline V gene data show CDR1 as LGHNA and CDR2 as YNFKEQ. CDR3 length equals 16 residues. This chain's CDR3 is CASSQGTGGVDQPQHF. In nucleotides, the CDR3 is TGTGCCAGCAGCCAAGGGACAGGGGGGGTGGATCAGCCCCAGCATTTT.

The sample holds a few counts of this clone. The rearrangement uses TRBV6-2 or TRBV6-3 and TRBJ1-1; maybe TRBD1 (6 bases). Deletions cut 0 bases from V and 1 base from J, with 12 bases between. Germline values: CDR1 MNHEY, CDR2 SVGEGT. This CDR3 comprises 16 residues. The CDR3 DNA sequence: TGTGCCAGCAGTTACTCTCAGGGGCGGGCGAACACTGAAGCTTTCTTT. Encoded protein: CASSYSQGRANTEAFF.

This clone was seen a few times. The chain couples TRBV5-1 to TRBJ1-2; 9 nucleotides match TRBD1. The CDR3 is made up of 14 amino acids. V trimming: 0 bases; J trimming: 6 bases; junction bases outside the gene matches: 3. CDR1 and CDR2 (germline): SGHRS, YFSETQ. The CDR3 here is CASSLGGQGNGYTF. CDR3 in DNA: TGCGCCAGCAGCTTGGGGGGACAGGGAAATGGCTACACCTTC.

V and J are TRBV19 and TRBJ1-1; D may be TRBD1 (6 bases). V was cut by 0 bases and J by 1 base, with 12 bases left in between. CDR3 length: 16 amino acids. The germline gives CDR1 LNHDA, CDR2 SQIVND (reference sequence). Here the CDR3 reads CASSIDRDTSNTEAFF. The CDR3 nucleotides read TGTGCCAGTAGTATAGATCGGGACACCTCGAACACTGAAGCTTTCTTT.

This rearrangement joins TRBV18 to TRBJ2-1, with 7 bases lining up with TRBD2. The germline CDR1 and CDR2 sequences are KGHSH and LQKENI. V shed 6 bases, J shed 0 bases, and the junction held 8 bases outside the gene matches. This CDR3 region has 16 residues. CDR3 DNA sequence: TGTGCCAGCTCCCCATCAGCGGGGATCTCCTACAATGAGCAGTTCTTC. It is translated as CASSPSAGISYNEQFF.